Listed below are T cell receptor beta chains from one sample, sequenced in a study of identical twins. TCRdb ran MiXCR on the 5' RACE reads and lists one entry per CDR3 protein. This sample has 650,000 to 800,000 distinct CDR3 sequences; over 8.5% occur once, and the top ten carry approximately 0.94%. These sequences were also reported in another study, on yellow fever vaccine responses in identical twins.

Sequenced input: PBMCs. These receptors were obtained from a woman in her late teens or twenties in good health. Each CDR3 is given with its conserved first and last residue. Fields, in order: J gene, D gene, clone size, V gene, CDR3 DNA, CDR3 protein. The D gene is left open where the match is weak. Not all rows give a size; the values are once, few, many and, for expanded clones, a class.

>TRBJ2-1|TRBD1|-|TRBV18
TGTGCCACCCGACAGGGCCTCCTCTCCTACAATGAGCAGTTCTTC
CATRQGLLSYNEQFF
>TRBJ2-5|-|few|TRBV15
TGTGCCACCAGCAGATCTATTAAAGAGACCCAGTACTTC
CATSRSIKETQYF
>TRBJ1-4|TRBD1|-|TRBV15
TGTGCCACCAGCAATTTGACAGGGCTAGCTAATGAAAAACTGTTTTTT
CATSNLTGLANEKLFF
>TRBJ2-7|-|few|TRBV12-3/TRBV12-4
TGTGCCAGCAGTTGGACCCAGGGGAGGTACGAGCAGTACTTC
CASSWTQGRYEQYF
>TRBJ2-1|-|-|TRBV27
TGTGCCAGCAGGCGGGTTGGTGAGCAGTTCTTC
CASRRVGEQFF
>TRBJ1-5|-|few|TRBV4-2
TGTGCCAGCGGACATCCAGGGATTAGCAATCAGCCCCAGCATTTT
CASGHPGISNQPQHF
>TRBJ2-1|TRBD2|few|TRBV11-2
TGTGCCAGCAGCTCACCAGCAGCTACGCCGGGACTAGCGGGATACAATGAGCAGTTCTTC
CASSSPAATPGLAGYNEQFF
>TRBJ2-2|TRBD2|few|TRBV6-1
TGTGCCAGCAGGGCCGGACTAGTAACGGCCGGGGAGCTGTTTTTT
CASRAGLVTAGELFF
>TRBJ1-5|-|few|TRBV21-1
TGTGCCAGCAGCCTACCGGACGAACCACCAGAGCCCCAGCATTTT
CASSLPDEPPEPQHF
>TRBJ2-7|-|-|TRBV7-8
TGTGCCAGCAGCCCGTATGACTTGAGCTCCTACGAGCAGTACTTC
CASSPYDLSSYEQYF
>TRBJ2-3|TRBD2|-|TRBV20-1
TGCAGTGCTAGAGATTATCGGGGGGTGACTACGCAGTATTTT
CSARDYRGVTTQYF
>TRBJ2-7|-|many|TRBV10-3
TGTGCCATCGGGGGATTCGACAAGCAGTACTTC
CAIGGFDKQYF
>TRBJ2-3|TRBD2|few|TRBV15
TGTGCCACCAGCAGAGAGGCGGGGGGCCGTACAGATACGCAGTATTTT
CATSREAGGRTDTQYF
>TRBJ2-2|TRBD2|-|TRBV15
TGTGCCACCAGCAGAGATCTCAAGGGGAGGGACACCGGGGAGCTGTTTTTT
CATSRDLKGRDTGELFF
>TRBJ2-3|-|many|TRBV4-1
TGCGCCAGCAGCCATCTGACTAGATCTAGCACAGATACGCAGTATTTT
CASSHLTRSSTDTQYF
>TRBJ2-7|-|-|TRBV6-5
TGTGCCAGCAGTTACTCGGGGACGGTCTCCTACGAGCAGTACTTC
CASSYSGTVSYEQYF
>TRBJ1-1|-|-|TRBV28
TGTGCCAGCATAGGGGGTAAGAACACTGAAGCTTTCTTT
CASIGGKNTEAFF
>TRBJ2-7|-|-|TRBV3-1
TGTGCCAGCAGCCAGAAGGACCCAAAGACAGCGCTGAAGTACGAGCAGTACTTC
CASSQKDPKTALKYEQYF
>TRBJ2-3|-|-|TRBV28
TGTGCCAGCAGCCTTTCTAGGTCCCCCACTCAGTATTTT
CASSLSRSPTQYF
>TRBJ2-1|TRBD2|-|TRBV27
TGTGCCAGCAGTTTGCCCCGACTAGCGGGGATCTACAATGAGCAGTTCTTC
CASSLPRLAGIYNEQFF
>TRBJ2-2|TRBD2|-|TRBV9
TGTGCCAGCAGCGCGGGACTAGCGGGAGGAATCGGGGAGCTGTTTTTT
CASSAGLAGGIGELFF
>TRBJ2-1|-|few|TRBV3-1
TGTGCCAGCAGCCAAGATCGGGCGAGCTCCTACAATGAGCAGTTCTTC
CASSQDRASSYNEQFF
>TRBJ2-7|-|-|TRBV5-1
TGCGCCAGCAGCCCCGAGGGTAGTTTACCCTCGTCCTACGAGCAGTACTTC
CASSPEGSLPSSYEQYF
>TRBJ1-2|-|few|TRBV5-6
TGTGCCAGCAGCTTGGACAGATCGGTTACCTTC
CASSLDRSVTF
>TRBJ2-7|TRBD2|-|TRBV7-2
TGTGCCAGCAGCACACTAGCGGGCCAATACGAGCAGTACTTC
CASSTLAGQYEQYF
>TRBJ2-1|TRBD2|-|TRBV2
TGTGCCAGCAGTGAACGGGGGGGGAGCTCCTACAATGAGCAGTTCTTC
CASSERGGSSYNEQFF
>TRBJ2-5|-|-|TRBV28
TGTGCCAGCAGTAATCTCCGGGAGACCCAGTACTTC
CASSNLRETQYF
>TRBJ1-5|-|few|TRBV20-1
TGCAGTGCTTTTACCGGGACGCATAATCAGCCCCAGCATTTT
CSAFTGTHNQPQHF
>TRBJ2-7|TRBD2|many|TRBV20-1
TGCAGTGCTAGTAGCGGGACTAGCGGATACGAGCAGTACTTC
CSASSGTSGYEQYF
>TRBJ2-7|-|few|TRBV28
TGTGCCAGCAGTTTCCATCCCATAGACGGGGAGAGAGACGAGCAGTACTTC
CASSFHPIDGERDEQYF
>TRBJ2-7|-|many|TRBV6-5
TGTGCCAGCAGTTACTCGACCTTAAAAATGGCCGAGCAGTACTTC
CASSYSTLKMAEQYF
>TRBJ2-2|-|many|TRBV7-9
TGTGCCAGCAGCTTAGGAATCGTCGGGGAGCTGTTTTTT
CASSLGIVGELFF
>TRBJ2-3|-|many|TRBV5-1
TGCGCCAGCAGCTTGGATCTAGCTCCAGATACGCAGTATTTT
CASSLDLAPDTQYF
>TRBJ2-3|TRBD2|-|TRBV6-5
TGTGCCAGCAGTTACCCTAGCGGAGATACGCAGTATTTT
CASSYPSGDTQYF
>TRBJ2-6|-|few|TRBV27
TGTGCCAGCAGTGGACGCTGGGCCCACTCTGGGGCCAACGTCCTGACTTTC
CASSGRWAHSGANVLTF
>TRBJ1-1|-|many|TRBV12-3/TRBV12-4
TGTGCCAGCAGCCGACTGATTATCCGACTCGAAGCTTTCTTT
CASSRLIIRLEAFF
>TRBJ2-3|-|many|TRBV20-1
TGCAGTGCTCCCCACAGGGATACGCAGTATTTT
CSAPHRDTQYF
>TRBJ2-3|-|many|TRBV4-2
TGTGCCAGCAGCCCAGGGAGAGGGACTAGCACAGATACGCAGTATTTT
CASSPGRGTSTDTQYF
>TRBJ2-7|-|many|TRBV29-1
TGCAGCGTTGAAAGGAGGGTTGGCGGCGAGCAGTACTTC
CSVERRVGGEQYF
>TRBJ2-1|-|many|TRBV5-1
TGCGCCAGCAGCTTGGTGCAGGGGGGGAATGAGCAGTTCTTC
CASSLVQGGNEQFF
>TRBJ2-2|-|few|TRBV6-2/TRBV6-3
TGTGCCAGCAGCCCCATTAGGGGGGAGGCGGGTACCGGGGAGCTGTTTTTT
CASSPIRGEAGTGELFF
>TRBJ2-3|-|few|TRBV4-3
TGCGCCAGCAGCCAAGATACACAGAATACGCAGTATTTT
CASSQDTQNTQYF
>TRBJ2-7|-|many|TRBV7-9
TGTGCCAGCAGCTTAGGATCAGCTGGGGGATTGGAGCAGTACTTC
CASSLGSAGGLEQYF
>TRBJ2-1|TRBD2|-|TRBV15
TGTGCCACCAGCAAATCTCCGGGACGGGGGGAAAATGAGCAGTTCTTC
CATSKSPGRGENEQFF
>TRBJ1-1|-|few|TRBV20-1
TGCAGTGCTAGGATTGTAGGGGGCACTGAAGCTTTCTTT
CSARIVGGTEAFF
>TRBJ2-4|-|many|TRBV20-1
TGCAGTGCTAGAGGGCGGGATATCGGCAACATTCAGTACTTC
CSARGRDIGNIQYF
>TRBJ2-1|TRBD2|few|TRBV7-9
TGTGCCAGCAGCAGAGGAAGCGGGAGGTCTGAGCAGTTCTTC
CASSRGSGRSEQFF
>TRBJ2-1|TRBD2|-|TRBV9
TGTGCCAGCAGCCCGCGGACTAGAGAGAAGAATGAGCAGTTCTTC
CASSPRTREKNEQFF